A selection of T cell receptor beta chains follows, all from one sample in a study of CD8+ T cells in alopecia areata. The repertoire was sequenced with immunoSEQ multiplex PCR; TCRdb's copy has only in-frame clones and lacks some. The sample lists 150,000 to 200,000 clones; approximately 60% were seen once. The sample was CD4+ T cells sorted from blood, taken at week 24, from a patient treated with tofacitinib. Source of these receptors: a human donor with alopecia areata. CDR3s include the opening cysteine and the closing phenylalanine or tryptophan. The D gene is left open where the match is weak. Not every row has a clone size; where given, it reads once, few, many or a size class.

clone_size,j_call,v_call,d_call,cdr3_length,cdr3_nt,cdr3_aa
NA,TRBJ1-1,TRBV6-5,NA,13,TGTGCCAGCAATGGGCGGGCGAACACTGAAGCTTTCTTT,CASNGRANTEAFF
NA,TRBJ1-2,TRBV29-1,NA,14,TGCAGCGTAAACGACTTACAGGGTTCTCGCGGCTACACCTTC,CSVNDLQGSRGYTF
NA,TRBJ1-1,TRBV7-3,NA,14,TGTGCCAGCAGCTCGGGGACTTTGAACACTGAAGCTTTCTTT,CASSSGTLNTEAFF
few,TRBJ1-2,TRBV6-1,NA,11,TGTGCCAGCAGCTACAACTATGGCTACACCTTC,CASSYNYGYTF
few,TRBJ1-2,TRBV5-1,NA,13,TGCGCCAGCAGCACCGGGACGGGCCCGGGCTACACCTTC,CASSTGTGPGYTF
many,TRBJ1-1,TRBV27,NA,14,TGTGCCAGCAGACTTATCAGGGATGGCGGTATGGCTTTCTTT,CASRLIRDGGMAFF
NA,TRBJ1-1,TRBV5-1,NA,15,TGCGCCAGCAGCGTAAACAGGCCGGAGAACACTGAAGCTTTCTTT,CASSVNRPENTEAFF
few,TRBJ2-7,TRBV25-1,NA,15,TGTGCCAGCAGCGCCGCTAGGGTGGGAGGCTACGAGCAGTACTTC,CASSAARVGGYEQYF
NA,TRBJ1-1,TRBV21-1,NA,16,TGTGCCAGCAGCACCCGTCCTAATTTGGGGAACACTGAAGCTTTCTTT,CASSTRPNLGNTEAFF
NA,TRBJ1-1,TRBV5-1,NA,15,TGCGCCAGCAGCTTGTCTCGGGGGCGGAACACTGAAGCTTTCTTT,CASSLSRGRNTEAFF
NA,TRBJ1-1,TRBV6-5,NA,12,TGTGCCAGCAGTCGCTCAGACTCAGGCGCTTTCTTT,CASSRSDSGAFF
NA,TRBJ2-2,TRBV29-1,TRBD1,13,TGCAGCGTGGAGGGACAGGGTTTAGGGGAGCTGTTTTTT,CSVEGQGLGELFF
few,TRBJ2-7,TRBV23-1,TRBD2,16,TGCGCCAGCAGTCGCGGGACTAGCGGGGGTTCGTACGAGCAGTACTTC,CASSRGTSGGSYEQYF
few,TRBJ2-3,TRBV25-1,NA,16,TGTGCCAGCAGTGATGCTGCCAGGAGATTCACAGATACGCAGTATTTT,CASSDAARRFTDTQYF
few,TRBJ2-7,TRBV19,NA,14,TGTGCCAGTAGTTCCGGGACAAGGACCTACGAGCAGTACTTC,CASSSGTRTYEQYF
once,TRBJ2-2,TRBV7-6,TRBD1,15,TGTGCCAGCAGGGAGGACAGGGAGTGGACCGGGGAGCTGTTTTTT,CASREDREWTGELFF
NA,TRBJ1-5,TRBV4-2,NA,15,TGTGCCAGCAGCCAAGGGACTGGAGGCAATCAGCCCCAGCATTTT,CASSQGTGGNQPQHF
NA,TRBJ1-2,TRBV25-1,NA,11,TGTGCCAGCAGTGAAAACTATGGCTACACCTTC,CASSENYGYTF
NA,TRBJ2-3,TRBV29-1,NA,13,TGCAGCGTCGCCGGGACGGGCACAGATACGCAGTATTTT,CSVAGTGTDTQYF
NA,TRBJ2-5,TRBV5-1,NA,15,TGCGCCAGCAGCCCGCTGTCGGGTCCCCAAGAGACCCAGTACTTC,CASSPLSGPQETQYF
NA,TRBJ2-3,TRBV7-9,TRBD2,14,TGTGCCAGCACCTCCACTAGCGGCACAGATACGCAGTATTTT,CASTSTSGTDTQYF
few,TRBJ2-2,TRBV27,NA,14,TGTGCCAGCAGTTTAAAGGGGTTCACCGGGGAGCTGTTTTTT,CASSLKGFTGELFF
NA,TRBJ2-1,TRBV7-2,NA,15,TGTGCCAGCAGCCCCATGGGAGCGGGCTACAATGAGCAGTTCTTC,CASSPMGAGYNEQFF
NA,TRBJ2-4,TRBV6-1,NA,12,TGTGCCAGCAGTGAAGAGGGAACCATTCAGTACTTC,CASSEEGTIQYF
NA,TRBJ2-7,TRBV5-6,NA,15,TGTGCCAGCAGCTTGGGACCTAGAGAGACCTACGAGCAGTACTTC,CASSLGPRETYEQYF
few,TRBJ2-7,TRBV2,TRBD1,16,TGTGCCAGCAGTGAGTCAGGGGGAGCTTATTCCTACGAGCAGTACTTC,CASSESGGAYSYEQYF
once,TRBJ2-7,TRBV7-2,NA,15,TGTGCCAGCAGCTTAGATCTGGCGGACTCCTACGAGCAGTACTTC,CASSLDLADSYEQYF
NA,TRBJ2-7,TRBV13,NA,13,TGTGCCAGCAGTACAGGGTCGACCAGGGAGCAGTACTTC,CASSTGSTREQYF
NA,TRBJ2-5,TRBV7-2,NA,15,TGTGCCAGCAGCTTAACCAGGCGTCTGGGAGAGACCCAGTACTTC,CASSLTRRLGETQYF
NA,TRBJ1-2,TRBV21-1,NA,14,TGTGCCAGCAGCACCCCAGGGGGCAGGGCTGGCTACACCTTC,CASSTPGGRAGYTF
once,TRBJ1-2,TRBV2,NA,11,TGTGCCACGCGGGTTCTCCCTAGTTACACCTTC,CATRVLPSYTF
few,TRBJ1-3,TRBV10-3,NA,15,TGTGCCATCAGCACTACAGGGATTTCTGGAAACACCATATATTTT,CAISTTGISGNTIYF
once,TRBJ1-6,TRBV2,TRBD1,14,TGTGCCAGCAGGACAGGGACAGGGGGTCGACCCCTCCACTTT,CASRTGTGGRPLHF
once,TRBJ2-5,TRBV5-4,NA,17,TGTGCCAGCAGCTCCGAGGGTAGGGTGGGGGCCCAAGAGACCCAGTACTTC,CASSSEGRVGAQETQYF
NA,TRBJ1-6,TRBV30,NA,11,TGTGCCTCGCAAGGAAATTCACCCCTCCACTTT,CASQGNSPLHF
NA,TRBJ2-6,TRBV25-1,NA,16,TGTGCCAGCAGTGAAAAGGGGGTTACTGGGGCCAACGTCCTGACTTTC,CASSEKGVTGANVLTF
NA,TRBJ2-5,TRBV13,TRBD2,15,TGTGCCAGCAGCCCAAGAACGGGGGGGCAAGAGACCCAGTACTTC,CASSPRTGGQETQYF
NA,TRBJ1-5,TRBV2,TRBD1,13,TGTGCCAGCAGGACAGGGGAGAATCAGCCCCAGCATTTT,CASRTGENQPQHF
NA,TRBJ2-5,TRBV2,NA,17,TGTGCCAGCAGTGAACTTTATGGCAGAAAAAACCAAGAGACCCAGTACTTC,CASSELYGRKNQETQYF
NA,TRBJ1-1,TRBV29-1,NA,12,TGCAGCGCTAGTACCGAGAACACTGAAGCTTTCTTT,CSASTENTEAFF
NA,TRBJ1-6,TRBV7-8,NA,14,TGTGCCAGCAGCTTGAACGGGATAAATTCACCCCTCCACTTT,CASSLNGINSPLHF
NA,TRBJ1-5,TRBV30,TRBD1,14,TGTGCCTGGAGTGTAGGACAGGGCTATCAGCCCCAGCATTTT,CAWSVGQGYQPQHF
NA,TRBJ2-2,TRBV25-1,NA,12,TGTGCCAGCAGACTACTAACCGGGGAGCTGTTTTTT,CASRLLTGELFF
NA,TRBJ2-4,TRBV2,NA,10,TGTGCCAGCAGTGAGAACATTCAGTACTTC,CASSENIQYF
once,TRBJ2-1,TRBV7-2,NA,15,TGTGCCAGCAGCTTAGCGCCGGGCCCGGAGTGGGAGCAGTTCTTC,CASSLAPGPEWEQFF
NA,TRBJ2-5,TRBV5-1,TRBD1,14,TGCGCCAGCAGCCCCATGACAGGGAAGGAGACCCAGTACTTC,CASSPMTGKETQYF
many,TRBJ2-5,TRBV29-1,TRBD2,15,TGCAGCGTTGCCCCAGCGGGGGGGTTCCAAGAGACCCAGTACTTC,CSVAPAGGFQETQYF
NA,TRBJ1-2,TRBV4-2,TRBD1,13,TGTGCCAGCAGCCAAGACGACAGGGATGGCTACACCTTC,CASSQDDRDGYTF
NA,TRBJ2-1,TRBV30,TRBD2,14,TGTGCCTGGAGTCGACTAGCGGGGATCAATGAGCAGTTCTTC,CAWSRLAGINEQFF
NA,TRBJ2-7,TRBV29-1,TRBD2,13,TGCAGCGCTCGGACTAGCGGCACCTACGAGCAGTACTTC,CSARTSGTYEQYF
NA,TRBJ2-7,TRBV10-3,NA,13,TGTGCCATCACGGCCCAGGAAACCTACGAGCAGTACTTC,CAITAQETYEQYF
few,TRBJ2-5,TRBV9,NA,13,TGTGCCAGCAGCGCGGGGGCCGGGGAGACCCAGTACTTC,CASSAGAGETQYF
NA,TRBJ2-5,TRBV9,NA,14,TGTGCCAGCAGCGCCTCCGGGCCCGGGGAGACCCAGTACTTC,CASSASGPGETQYF